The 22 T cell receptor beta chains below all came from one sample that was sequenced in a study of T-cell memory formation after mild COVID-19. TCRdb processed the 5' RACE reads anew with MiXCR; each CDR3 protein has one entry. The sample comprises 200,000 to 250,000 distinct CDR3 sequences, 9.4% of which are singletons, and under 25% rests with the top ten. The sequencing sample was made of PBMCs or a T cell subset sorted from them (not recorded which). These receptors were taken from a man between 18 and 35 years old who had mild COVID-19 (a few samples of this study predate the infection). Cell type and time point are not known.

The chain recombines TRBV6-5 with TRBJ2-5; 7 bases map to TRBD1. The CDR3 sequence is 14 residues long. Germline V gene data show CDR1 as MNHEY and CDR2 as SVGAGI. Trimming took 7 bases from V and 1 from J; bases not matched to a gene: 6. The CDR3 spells CASKGRQGQETQYF. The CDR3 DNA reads TGTGCCAGCAAAGGTCGACAGGGCCAAGAGACCCAGTACTTC.

As DNA, the CDR3 is TGTGCCATCAGTGCGCGGGGACAGAGCAATCAGCCCCAGCATTTT. It codes for CAISARGQSNQPQHF. V is TRBV10-3 and J is TRBJ1-5, with 7 positions matching TRBD1. CDR1 is ENHRY and CDR2 is SYGVKD in the germline V gene. The CDR3 has 15 amino acids. The J segment lost 1 base and the V segment lost 4 bases, leaving 4 bases of the junction unmatched.

The CDR3 DNA is TGTGCCAGCAGCACTAGCGGGGGGGCGTGGGGTGAGACCCAGTACTTC. It codes for CASSTSGGAWGETQYF. The V call is TRBV7-2, the J call TRBJ2-5; 13 bases match TRBD2. Germline CDR1 SGHTA, CDR2 FQGNSA. CDR3 length: 16 residues. Trimming removed 5 bases from V and 5 bases from J; junction bases left unmatched: 8.

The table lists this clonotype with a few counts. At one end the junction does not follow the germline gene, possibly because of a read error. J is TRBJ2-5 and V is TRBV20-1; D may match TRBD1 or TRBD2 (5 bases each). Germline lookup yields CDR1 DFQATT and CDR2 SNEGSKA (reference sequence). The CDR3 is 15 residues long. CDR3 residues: CSARPGTMYQETQYF. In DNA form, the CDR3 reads TGCAGCGCTAGACCAGGGACGATGTACCAAGAGACCCAGTACTTC.

Here the CDR3 reads CASSLVYQGRDGYTF. DNA of the CDR3: TGCGCCAGCAGCTTGGTATATCAGGGTAGAGATGGCTACACCTTC. The rearrangement uses TRBV5-1 and TRBJ1-2; possible D gene TRBD1, 5 bases. The CDR3 covers 15 residues. Germline values: CDR1 SGHRS, CDR2 YFSETQ. Trimming left V 0 bases short and J 6 bases short, with 15 bases between.

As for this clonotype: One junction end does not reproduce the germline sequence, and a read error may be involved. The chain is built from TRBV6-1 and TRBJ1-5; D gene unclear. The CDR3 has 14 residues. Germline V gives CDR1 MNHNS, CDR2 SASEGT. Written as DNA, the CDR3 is TGTGCCACAGGATACCTGTATAGCAATCAGCCCAAGCATTTT. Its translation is CATGYLYSNQPKHF.

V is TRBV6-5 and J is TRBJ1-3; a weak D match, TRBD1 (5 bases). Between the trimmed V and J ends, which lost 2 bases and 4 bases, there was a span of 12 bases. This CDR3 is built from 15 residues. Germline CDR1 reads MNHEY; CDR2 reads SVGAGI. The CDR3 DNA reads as TGTGCCAGCAGTTACGGGGGAGCGAGGGGAAACACCATATATTTT. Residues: CASSYGGARGNTIYF.

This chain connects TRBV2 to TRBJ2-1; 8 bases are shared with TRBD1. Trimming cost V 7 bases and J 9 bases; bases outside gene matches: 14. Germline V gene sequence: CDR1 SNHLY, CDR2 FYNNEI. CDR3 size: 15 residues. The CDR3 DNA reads TGTGCCAGCAATCTCGCAGGACAGGGTGGAAGTGAGCAGTTCTTC. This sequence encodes CASNLAGQGGSEQFF.

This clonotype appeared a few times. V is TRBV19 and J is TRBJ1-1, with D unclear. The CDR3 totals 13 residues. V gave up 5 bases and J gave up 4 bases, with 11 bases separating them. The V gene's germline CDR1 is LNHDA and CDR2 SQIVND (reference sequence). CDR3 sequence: CASSVGPTTEAFF. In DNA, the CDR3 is TGTGCCAGTAGTGTAGGCCCCACCACTGAAGCTTTCTTT.

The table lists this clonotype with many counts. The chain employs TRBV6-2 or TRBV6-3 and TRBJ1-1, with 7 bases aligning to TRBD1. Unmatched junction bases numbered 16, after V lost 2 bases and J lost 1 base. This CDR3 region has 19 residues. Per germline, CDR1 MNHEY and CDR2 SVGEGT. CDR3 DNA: TGTGCCAGCAGTTACCCCCTCTTGACAGGGCAGGGTTGGAACACTGAAGCTTTCTTT. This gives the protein CASSYPLLTGQGWNTEAFF.

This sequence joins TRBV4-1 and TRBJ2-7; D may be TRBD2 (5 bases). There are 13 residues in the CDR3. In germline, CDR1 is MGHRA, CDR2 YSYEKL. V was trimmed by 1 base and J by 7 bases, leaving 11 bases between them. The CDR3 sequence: CASSQVTRGEQYF. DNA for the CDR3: TGCGCCAGCAGCCAAGTAACTAGAGGGGAGCAGTACTTC.

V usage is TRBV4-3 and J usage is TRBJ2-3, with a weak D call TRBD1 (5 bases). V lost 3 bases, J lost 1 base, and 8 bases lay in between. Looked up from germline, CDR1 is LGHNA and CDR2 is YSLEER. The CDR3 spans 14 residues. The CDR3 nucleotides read TGCGCCAGCAGCCACAGGGTTGGCACAGATACGCAGTATTTT. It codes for CASSHRVGTDTQYF.

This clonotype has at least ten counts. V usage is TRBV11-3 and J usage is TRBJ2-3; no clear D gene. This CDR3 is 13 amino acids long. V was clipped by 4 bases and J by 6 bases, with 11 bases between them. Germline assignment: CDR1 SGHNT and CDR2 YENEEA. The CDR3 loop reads CASSYLLGDTQYF. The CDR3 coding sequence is TGTGCCAGCAGCTACCTTTTGGGGGATACGCAGTATTTT.

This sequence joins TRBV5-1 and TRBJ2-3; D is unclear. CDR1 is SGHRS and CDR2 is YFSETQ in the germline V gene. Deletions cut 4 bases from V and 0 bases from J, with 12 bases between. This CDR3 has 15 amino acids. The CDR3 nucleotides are TGCGCCAGCAGCCCTCGGCATTATAGCACAGATACGCAGTATTTT. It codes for CASSPRHYSTDTQYF. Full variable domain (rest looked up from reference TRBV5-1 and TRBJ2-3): KAGVTQTPRYLIKTRGQQVTLSCSPISGHRSVSWYQQTPGQGLQFLFEYFSETQRNKGNFPGRFSGRQFSNSRSEMNVSTLELGDSALYLCASSPRHYSTDTQYFGPGTRLTVL.

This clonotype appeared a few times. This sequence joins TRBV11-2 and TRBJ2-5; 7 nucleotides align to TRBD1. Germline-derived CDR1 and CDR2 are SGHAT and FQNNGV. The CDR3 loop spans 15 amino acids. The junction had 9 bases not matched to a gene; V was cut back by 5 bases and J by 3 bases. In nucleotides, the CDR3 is TGTGCCAGCAGCACCGGGGACAGAGCTAAAGAGACCCAGTACTTC. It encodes CASSTGDRAKETQYF.

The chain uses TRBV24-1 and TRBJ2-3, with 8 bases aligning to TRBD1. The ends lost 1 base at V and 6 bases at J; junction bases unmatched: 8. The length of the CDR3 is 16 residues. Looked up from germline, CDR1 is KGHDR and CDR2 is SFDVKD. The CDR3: CATSDLSGTGPDTQYF. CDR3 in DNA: TGTGCCACCAGTGATTTATCCGGGACAGGTCCCGATACGCAGTATTTT.

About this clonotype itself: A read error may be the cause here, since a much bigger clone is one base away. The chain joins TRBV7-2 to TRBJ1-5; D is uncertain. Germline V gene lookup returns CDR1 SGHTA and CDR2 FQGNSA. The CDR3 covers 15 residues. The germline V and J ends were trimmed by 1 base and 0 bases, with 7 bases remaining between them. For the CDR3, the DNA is TGTGCCAGCAGCTTAGGCGGGGTTAGCAATCAGCCCCAGCATTTT. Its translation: CASSLGGVSNQPQHF.

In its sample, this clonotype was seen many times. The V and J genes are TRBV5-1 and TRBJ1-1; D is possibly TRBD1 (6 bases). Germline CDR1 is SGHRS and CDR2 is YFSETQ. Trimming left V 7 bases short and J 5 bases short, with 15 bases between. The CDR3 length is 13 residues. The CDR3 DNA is TGCGCCAGCTCGAGGGGGGAGATGACTGAAGCTTTCTTT. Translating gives CASSRGEMTEAFF.

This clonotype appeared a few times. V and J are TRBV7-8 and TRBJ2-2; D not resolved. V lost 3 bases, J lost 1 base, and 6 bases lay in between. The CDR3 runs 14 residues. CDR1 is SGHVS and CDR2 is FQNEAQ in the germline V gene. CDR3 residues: CASSFRLNTGELFF. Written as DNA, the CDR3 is TGTGCCAGCAGCTTTCGGCTGAACACCGGGGAGCTGTTTTTT.

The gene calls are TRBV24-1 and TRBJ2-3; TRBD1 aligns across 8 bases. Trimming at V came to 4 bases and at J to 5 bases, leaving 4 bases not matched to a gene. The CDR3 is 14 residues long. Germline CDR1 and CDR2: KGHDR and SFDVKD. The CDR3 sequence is CATSDAGGVDTQYF. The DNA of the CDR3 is TGTGCCACCAGTGACGCAGGGGGCGTAGATACGCAGTATTTT.

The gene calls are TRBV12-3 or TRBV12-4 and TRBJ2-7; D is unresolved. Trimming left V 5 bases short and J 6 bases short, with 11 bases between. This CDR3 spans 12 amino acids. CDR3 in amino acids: CASSPTLSEQYF. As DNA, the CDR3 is TGTGCCAGCAGTCCAACCCTCTCCGAGCAGTACTTC.

This chain's CDR3 is CASSYSSGGGENIQYF. In DNA, the CDR3 is TGTGCCAGCAGTTACTCCTCGGGGGGGGGCGAAAACATTCAGTACTTC. V gene TRBV6-5 combines with J gene TRBJ2-4; TRBD2 aligns across 8 bases. Germline CDR1 and CDR2: MNHEY and SVGAGI. The CDR3 is made up of 16 amino acids. The junction had 6 bases not matched to a gene; V was cut back by 0 bases and J by 5 bases.